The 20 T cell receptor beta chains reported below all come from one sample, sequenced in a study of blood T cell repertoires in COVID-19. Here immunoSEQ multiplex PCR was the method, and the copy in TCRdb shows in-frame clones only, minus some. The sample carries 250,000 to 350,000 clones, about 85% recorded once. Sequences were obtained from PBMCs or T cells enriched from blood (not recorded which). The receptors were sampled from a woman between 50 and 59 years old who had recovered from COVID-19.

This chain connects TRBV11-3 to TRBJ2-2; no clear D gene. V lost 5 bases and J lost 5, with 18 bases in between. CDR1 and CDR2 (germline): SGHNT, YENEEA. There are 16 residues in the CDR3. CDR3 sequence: CASSANARDSTGELFF. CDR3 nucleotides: TGTGCCAGCAGCGCAAACGCACGAGACTCGACCGGGGAGCTGTTTTTT.

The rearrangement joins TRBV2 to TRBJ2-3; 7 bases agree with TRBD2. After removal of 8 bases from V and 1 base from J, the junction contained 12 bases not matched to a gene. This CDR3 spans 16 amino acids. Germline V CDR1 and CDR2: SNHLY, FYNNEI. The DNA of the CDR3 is TGTGCCAGCGGGGTAGGGAGGGCTAAGCGCACAGATACGCAGTATTTT. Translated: CASGVGRAKRTDTQYF.

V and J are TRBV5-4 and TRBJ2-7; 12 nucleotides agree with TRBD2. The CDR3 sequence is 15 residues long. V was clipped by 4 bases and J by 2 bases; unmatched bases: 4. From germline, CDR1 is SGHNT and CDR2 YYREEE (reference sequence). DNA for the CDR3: TGTGCCAGCAGCCTTCTAGCGGGAGGGCCCTACGAGCAGTACTTC. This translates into CASSLLAGGPYEQYF.

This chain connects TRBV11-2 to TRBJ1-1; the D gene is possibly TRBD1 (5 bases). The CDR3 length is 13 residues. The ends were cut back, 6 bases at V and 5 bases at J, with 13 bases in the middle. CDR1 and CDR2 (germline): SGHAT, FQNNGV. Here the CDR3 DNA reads TGTGCCAGCAGATCGACCAGGGAAACTGAAGCTTTCTTT. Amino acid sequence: CASRSTRETEAFF.

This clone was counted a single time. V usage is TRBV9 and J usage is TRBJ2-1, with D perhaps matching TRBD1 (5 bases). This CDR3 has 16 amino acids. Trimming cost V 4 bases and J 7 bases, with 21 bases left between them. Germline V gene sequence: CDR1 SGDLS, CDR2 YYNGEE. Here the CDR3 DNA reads TGTGCCAGCAGCCCGGATGGGTGGGGCGCAGGGAATGAGCAGTTCTTC. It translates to CASSPDGWGAGNEQFF. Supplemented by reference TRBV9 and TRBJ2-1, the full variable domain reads DSGVTQTPKHLITATGQRVTLRCSPRSGDLSVYWYQQSLDQGLQFLIQYYNGEERAKGNILERFSAQQFPDLHSELNLSSLELGDSALYFCASSPDGWGAGNEQFFGPGTRLTVL.

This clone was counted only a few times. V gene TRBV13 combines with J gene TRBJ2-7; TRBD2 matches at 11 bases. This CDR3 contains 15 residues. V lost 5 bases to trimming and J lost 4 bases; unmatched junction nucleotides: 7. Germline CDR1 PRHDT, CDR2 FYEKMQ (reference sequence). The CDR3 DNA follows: TGTGCCAGCAGCCTCCGAACTAGCGGGAGATACGAGCAGTACTTC. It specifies CASSLRTSGRYEQYF.

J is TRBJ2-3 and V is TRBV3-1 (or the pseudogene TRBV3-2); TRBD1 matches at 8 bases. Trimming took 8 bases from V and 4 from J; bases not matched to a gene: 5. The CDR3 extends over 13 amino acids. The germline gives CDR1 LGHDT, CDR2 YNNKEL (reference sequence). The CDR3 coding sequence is TGTGCCAGCCGGGGACAGGCCGCAGATACGCAGTATTTT. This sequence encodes CASRGQAADTQYF.

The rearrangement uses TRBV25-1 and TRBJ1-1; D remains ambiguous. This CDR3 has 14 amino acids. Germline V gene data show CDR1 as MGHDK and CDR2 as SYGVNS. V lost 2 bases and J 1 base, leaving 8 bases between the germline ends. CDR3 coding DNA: TGTGCCAGCAGTGAACTGACACCGAACACTGAAGCTTTCTTT. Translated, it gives CASSELTPNTEAFF.

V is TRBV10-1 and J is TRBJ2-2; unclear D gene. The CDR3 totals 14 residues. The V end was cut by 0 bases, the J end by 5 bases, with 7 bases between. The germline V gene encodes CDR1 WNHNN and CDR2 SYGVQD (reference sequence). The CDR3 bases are TGCGCCAGCAGTGAGTCGTTGGAGACCGGGGAGCTGTTTTTT. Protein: CASSESLETGELFF.

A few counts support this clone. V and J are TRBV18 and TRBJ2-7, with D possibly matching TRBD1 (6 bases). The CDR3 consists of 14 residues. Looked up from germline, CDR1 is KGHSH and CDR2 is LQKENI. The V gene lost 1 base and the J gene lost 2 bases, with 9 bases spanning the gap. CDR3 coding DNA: TGTGCCAGCTCACCACTACAGGGCGCCTACGAGCAGTACTTC. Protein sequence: CASSPLQGAYEQYF.

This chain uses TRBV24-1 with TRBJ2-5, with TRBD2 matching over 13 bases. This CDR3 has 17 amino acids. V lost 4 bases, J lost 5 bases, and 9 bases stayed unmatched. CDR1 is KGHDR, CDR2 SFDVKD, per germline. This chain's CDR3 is CATSDVGLAGAGETQYF. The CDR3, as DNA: TGTGCCACCAGTGACGTTGGACTAGCGGGGGCGGGGGAGACCCAGTACTTC.

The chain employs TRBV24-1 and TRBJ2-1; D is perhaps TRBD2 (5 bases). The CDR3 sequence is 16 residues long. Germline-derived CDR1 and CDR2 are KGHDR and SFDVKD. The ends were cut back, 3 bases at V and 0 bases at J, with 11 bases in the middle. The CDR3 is CATSDAGVSSYNEQFF. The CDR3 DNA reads TGTGCCACCAGTGATGCCGGGGTGAGCTCCTACAATGAGCAGTTCTTC.

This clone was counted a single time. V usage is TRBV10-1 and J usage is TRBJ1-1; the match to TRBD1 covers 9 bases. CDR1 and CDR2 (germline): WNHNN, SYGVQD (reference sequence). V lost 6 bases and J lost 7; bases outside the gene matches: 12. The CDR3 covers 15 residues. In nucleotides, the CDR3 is TGCGCCAGCAGCAAGCAACCGGGACAGGGACATGAAGCTTTCTTT. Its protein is CASSKQPGQGHEAFF.

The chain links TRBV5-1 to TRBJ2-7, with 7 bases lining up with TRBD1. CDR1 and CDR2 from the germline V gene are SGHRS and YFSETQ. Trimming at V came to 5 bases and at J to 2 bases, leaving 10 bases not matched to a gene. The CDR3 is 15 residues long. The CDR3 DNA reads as TGCGCCAGCAGTTATGACAGGGTGGGCCCCTACGAGCAGTACTTC. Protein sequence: CASSYDRVGPYEQYF.

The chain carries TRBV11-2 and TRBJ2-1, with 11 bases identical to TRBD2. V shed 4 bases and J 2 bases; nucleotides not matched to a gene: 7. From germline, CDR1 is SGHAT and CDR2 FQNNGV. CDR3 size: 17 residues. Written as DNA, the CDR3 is TGTGCCAGCAGCTCCGGGACTAGCGGCGACACCTACAATGAGCAGTTCTTC. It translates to CASSSGTSGDTYNEQFF.

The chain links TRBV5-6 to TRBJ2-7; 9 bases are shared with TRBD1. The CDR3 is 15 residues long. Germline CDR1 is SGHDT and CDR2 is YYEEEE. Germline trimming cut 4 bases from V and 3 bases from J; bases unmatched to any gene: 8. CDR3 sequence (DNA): TGTGCCAGCAGCGGGGGACAGGGCTCCTACTACGAGCAGTACTTC. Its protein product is CASSGGQGSYYEQYF.

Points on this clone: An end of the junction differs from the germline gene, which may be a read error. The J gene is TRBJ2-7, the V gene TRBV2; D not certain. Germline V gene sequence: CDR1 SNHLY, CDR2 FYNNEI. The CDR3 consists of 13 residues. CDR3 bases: TGTGCCAGCAGCATTCTGGGCCCCCGAGCATCGAACTTC. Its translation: CASSILGPRASNF.

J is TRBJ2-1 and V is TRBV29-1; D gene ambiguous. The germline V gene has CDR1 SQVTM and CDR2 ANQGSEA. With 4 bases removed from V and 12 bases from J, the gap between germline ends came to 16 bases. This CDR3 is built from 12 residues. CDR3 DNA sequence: TGCAGCGTTGTAGAGACTGATGTTCGGCAGTTCTTC. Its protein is CSVVETDVRQFF.

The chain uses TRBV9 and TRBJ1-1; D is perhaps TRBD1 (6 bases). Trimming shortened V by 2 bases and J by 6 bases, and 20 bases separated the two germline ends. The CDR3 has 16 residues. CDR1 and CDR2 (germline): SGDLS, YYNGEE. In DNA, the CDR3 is TGTGCCAGCAGCGTGGGGGCGGCCTCGCGTCAGGCTGAAGCTTTCTTT. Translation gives CASSVGAASRQAEAFF.

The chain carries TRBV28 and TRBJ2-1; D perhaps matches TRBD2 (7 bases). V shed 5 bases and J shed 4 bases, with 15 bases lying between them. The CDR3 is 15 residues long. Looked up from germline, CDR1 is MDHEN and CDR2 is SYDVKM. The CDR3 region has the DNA TGTGCCAGCAGTCGAGGGGGGGGAGGGTACAATGAGCAGTTCTTC. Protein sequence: CASSRGGGGYNEQFF.